The rows below give T cell receptor beta chains drawn from one sample of a study of T cells in Graves' hyperthyroidism and ophthalmopathy. TCRdb processed the multiplex PCR reads anew with MiXCR; each CDR3 protein has one entry. The sample shows 350,000 to 450,000 distinct CDR3 sequences, roughly 13% of them seen only once. The sample was blood. These receptors all come from an older woman with Graves' hyperthyroidism. Both conserved end residues are part of each CDR3. D genes are given only for firm matches. Size is stated for part of the rows, as once, few or many counts, or as a class when the clone is expanded.

d_call	v_call	j_call	cdr3_length	clone_size	cdr3_aa	cdr3_nt
.	TRBV5-6	TRBJ1-2	16	.	CASSLLGEVGLSGYTF	TGTGCCAGCAGCCTCCTGGGGGAAGTAGGGCTCTCTGGCTACACCTTC
.	TRBV6-5	TRBJ1-1	12	.	CASSYDWTEAFF	TGTGCCAGCAGTTACGACTGGACTGAAGCTTTCTTT
TRBD1	TRBV6-1	TRBJ1-2	13	.	CATPMEGAAGYTF	TGTGCCACCCCAATGGAGGGGGCGGCTGGCTACACCTTC
.	TRBV28	TRBJ2-7	13	many	CASSSTAPREQYF	TGTGCCAGCAGCTCGACGGCCCCTCGCGAGCAGTACTTC
.	TRBV12-3/TRBV12-4	TRBJ1-1	14	many	CASSFSVKNTEAFF	TGTGCCAGCAGTTTTTCGGTTAAGAACACTGAAGCTTTCTTT
TRBD1	TRBV4-1	TRBJ2-6	17	.	CASSQDPGGSGANVLTF	TGCGCCAGCAGCCAAGACCCAGGGGGCTCTGGGGCCAACGTCCTGACTTTC
.	TRBV27	TRBJ1-4	11	.	CASKFGEKLFF	TGTGCCAGCAAATTCGGGGAAAAACTGTTTTTT
.	TRBV7-9	TRBJ2-7	15	many	CASSSWTDNPYEQYF	TGTGCCAGCAGCTCTTGGACAGACAATCCCTACGAGCAGTACTTC
TRBD2	TRBV12-3/TRBV12-4	TRBJ2-1	18	.	CASSFRLAGAFLLNEQFF	TGTGCCAGCAGTTTTCGACTAGCGGGAGCTTTTTTGCTCAATGAGCAGTTCTTC
.	TRBV5-1	TRBJ2-1	15	many	CASSLGSGYYNEQFF	TGCGCCAGCAGCTTGGGAAGCGGATACTACAATGAGCAGTTCTTC
.	TRBV30	TRBJ1-5	13	many	CAWSEDGYQPQHF	TGTGCCTGGAGCGAGGACGGTTATCAGCCCCAGCATTTT
TRBD2	TRBV7-2	TRBJ2-1	15	many	CASSFSGRADNEQFF	TGTGCCAGCAGCTTTAGCGGGAGGGCCGACAATGAGCAGTTCTTC
TRBD1	TRBV20-1	TRBJ2-7	15	many	CSARGTGGFFYEQYF	TGCAGTGCTAGAGGGACAGGGGGATTTTTCTACGAGCAGTACTTC
TRBD1	TRBV11-1	TRBJ1-2	13	many	CASGGQAGVGYTF	TGTGCCAGCGGCGGACAGGCGGGCGTTGGCTACACCTTC
TRBD2	TRBV20-1	TRBJ2-5	14	once	CSARGLAGGQTQYF	TGCAGTGCCAGAGGGCTAGCGGGCGGTCAGACCCAGTACTTC
.	TRBV28	TRBJ1-2	12	many	CASSLARRGYTF	TGTGCCAGCAGTTTGGCCAGGCGTGGCTACACCTTC
.	TRBV20-1	TRBJ2-3	14	many	CSARDGGFTDTQYF	TGCAGTGCTAGAGATGGGGGGTTCACAGATACGCAGTATTTT
TRBD2	TRBV2	TRBJ2-7	14	many	CASTVLAGDYEQYF	TGTGCCAGCACGGTACTAGCGGGAGACTACGAGCAGTACTTC
TRBD2	TRBV6-5	TRBJ2-7	16	few	CASSYSGTSGFYEQYF	TGTGCCAGCAGTTACTCGGGGACTAGCGGTTTCTACGAGCAGTACTTC
TRBD1	TRBV19	TRBJ1-5	15	many	CASRRQGARSQPQHF	TGTGCCAGTAGGAGACAGGGGGCACGGAGTCAGCCCCAGCATTTT
TRBD1	TRBV27	TRBJ1-5	16	.	CASRSSTGGGNQPQHF	TGTGCCAGCAGATCTTCGACAGGGGGCGGCAATCAGCCCCAGCATTTT
TRBD2	TRBV29-1	TRBJ2-7	13	many	CSVEGTSFGEQYF	TGCAGCGTTGAAGGGACTAGCTTCGGCGAGCAGTACTTC
.	TRBV12-3/TRBV12-4	TRBJ2-2	13	few	CASSWGATGELFF	TGTGCCAGCAGTTGGGGGGCCACCGGGGAGCTGTTTTTT
.	TRBV3-1	TRBJ2-3	12	many	CASSQDTDTQYF	TGTGCCAGCAGCCAAGACACAGATACGCAGTATTTT
.	TRBV20-1	TRBJ1-4	15	.	CSAPSPRGANEKLFF	TGCAGTGCTCCCTCCCCGAGGGGGGCTAATGAAAAACTGTTTTTT
.	TRBV20-1	TRBJ1-3	13	.	CSAGGRGRDTIYF	TGCAGTGCTGGGGGGCGGGGGCGGGACACCATATATTTT
.	TRBV24-1	TRBJ2-2	15	few	CATSDPGSVTGELFF	TGTGCCACCAGTGACCCTGGGAGCGTCACCGGGGAGCTGTTTTTT
.	TRBV30	TRBJ1-2	13	many	CAIEAGRQGGYTF	TGTGCCATCGAGGCCGGCAGGCAAGGGGGCTACACCTTC
.	TRBV10-1	TRBJ2-1	15	many	CASSDPNSGRNEQFF	TGCGCCAGCAGTGACCCGAATTCGGGGAGAAATGAGCAGTTCTTC
TRBD1	TRBV5-6	TRBJ1-2	17	.	CASSSGGEDRVGYGYTF	TGTGCCAGCAGCTCTGGGGGGGAAGACAGGGTCGGATATGGCTACACCTTC
.	TRBV3-1	TRBJ2-1	14	many	CASKPGPGRNEQFF	TGTGCCAGCAAACCAGGCCCGGGCCGCAATGAGCAGTTCTTC
.	TRBV19	TRBJ1-2	13	few	CASKRTLRYGYTF	TGTGCCAGTAAACGGACACTCCGCTATGGCTACACCTTC
TRBD2	TRBV20-1	TRBJ2-4	17	many	CSARDLPSGRAQDIQYF	TGCAGTGCTAGAGATCTCCCTAGCGGGAGGGCCCAAGACATTCAGTACTTC
.	TRBV2	TRBJ2-5	14	many	CASSEAPWQETQYF	TGTGCCAGCAGTGAAGCCCCCTGGCAAGAGACCCAGTACTTC
TRBD2	TRBV30	TRBJ2-3	13	many	CAWSTAGGDTQYF	TGTGCCTGGAGTACAGCGGGAGGCGATACGCAGTATTTT
TRBD2	TRBV7-6	TRBJ2-1	18	few	CASSLTGGDLSSYNEQFF	TGTGCCAGCAGCTTAACGGGAGGCGACCTCAGCTCCTACAATGAGCAGTTCTTC
TRBD2	TRBV6-1	TRBJ2-7	14	many	CASSEAAGEYEQYF	TGTGCCAGCAGTGAAGCCGCGGGAGAATACGAGCAGTACTTC
TRBD1	TRBV29-1	TRBJ1-5	13	.	CSVARGPNQPQHF	TGCAGCGTTGCTAGGGGGCCGAATCAGCCCCAGCATTTT
.	TRBV12-3/TRBV12-4	TRBJ1-6	16	few	CASSTERSSYNSPLHF	TGTGCCAGCAGTACGGAGAGAAGCTCCTATAATTCACCCCTCCACTTT
.	TRBV29-1	TRBJ2-7	14	.	CSVISGTPWFEQYF	TGCAGCGTTATCTCCGGGACACCTTGGTTTGAGCAGTACTTC
.	TRBV28	TRBJ1-1	12	few	CASRFPRGLAFF	TGTGCCAGCAGGTTCCCTCGGGGGCTCGCTTTCTTT
TRBD1	TRBV2	TRBJ1-5	15	many	CASSVDRGGNQPQHF	TGTGCCAGCAGTGTCGACAGGGGTGGAAATCAGCCCCAGCATTTT
.	TRBV27	TRBJ2-4	13	few	CASRGLGKNIQYF	TGTGCCAGCCGGGGCCTTGGCAAAAACATTCAGTACTTC
TRBD2	TRBV5-1	TRBJ2-5	15	.	CASSDSGRRSETQYF	TGCGCCAGCAGCGACAGCGGGAGGCGGTCGGAGACCCAGTACTTC
.	TRBV20-1	TRBJ2-3	12	many	CSAGQPTDTQYF	TGCAGTGCAGGACAGCCCACAGATACGCAGTATTTT
TRBD2	TRBV12-3/TRBV12-4	TRBJ2-1	15	many	CASSFWREGNNEQFF	TGTGCCAGCAGTTTCTGGCGGGAGGGGAACAATGAGCAGTTCTTC